These 2 T cell receptor beta chains were all obtained from the same sample, sequenced in a study of blood T cell repertoires in COVID-19. This table comes from immunoSEQ multiplex PCR, and its TCRdb copy is limited to in-frame clones, with some not included. In the table there are 70,000 to 90,000 clones, about 82% of which are singletons. The sequencing input was peripheral blood. The receptors derive from a man aged 45 to 65 with active COVID-19.

The chain couples TRBV24-1 to TRBJ2-2, with 7 bases identical to TRBD1. Germline V gene lookup returns CDR1 KGHDR and CDR2 SFDVKD. The CDR3 runs 18 residues. V shed 0 bases, J shed 2 bases, and the junction held 8 bases outside the gene matches. As DNA, the CDR3 is TGTGCCACCAGTGATTTGGCTCTGAGGACAGGCAACACCGGGGAGCTGTTTTTT. Translating gives CATSDLALRTGNTGELFF.

V is TRBV3-1 (or the pseudogene TRBV3-2) and J is TRBJ1-5; D may be TRBD1 (5 bases). V was shortened by 1 base and J by 5 bases, with 9 bases between the two germline ends. The V gene's germline CDR1 is LGHDT and CDR2 YNNKEL (reference sequence). CDR3 size: 14 residues. CDR3 loop: CASSQVGRDQPQHF. CDR3 DNA sequence: TGTGCCAGCAGCCAAGTTGGCAGGGATCAGCCCCAGCATTTT.